These 13 T cell receptor beta chains were sequenced from one sample in a study of blood T cell repertoires in COVID-19 (dated by TCRdb to 2018 to 2021). Library creation used the immunoSEQ multiplex PCR assay. Entries here come from immuneACCESS through TCRdb and include only in-frame sequences with V and J called. Some clones fail to appear in such tables; in the studies checked, an unresolved V gene covers under half of the shortfall, and the cause of the remainder is unknown. For this sample the table gives some 220,000 clones, of which 86% were detected only once. The top ten hold more than 3.5% of the sample. Sequenced input: PBMCs or T cells enriched from blood (not recorded which). The receptors shown here come from a woman between 40 and 55 years old with acute COVID-19.

The chain links TRBV12-5 to TRBJ1-1, with TRBD1 matching over 7 bases. Germline V CDR1 and CDR2: LGHNT, FRNRAP. This CDR3 is 16 amino acids long. The V segment lost 4 bases and the J segment 4 bases; nucleotides outside the gene matches: 12. In DNA form, the CDR3 reads TGTGCTAGTGGTTCCTACAGGGGCCGAAATGGCACTGAAGCTTTCTTT. It codes for CASGSYRGRNGTEAFF. Drawing the rest from reference TRBV12-5 and TRBJ1-1, the complete variable domain is DARVTQTPRHKVTEMGQEVTMRCQPILGHNTVFWYRQTMMQGLELLAYFRNRAPLDDSGMPKDRFSAEMPDATLATLKIQPSEPRDSAVYFCASGSYRGRNGTEAFFGQGTRLTVV.

The chain combines TRBV7-9 with TRBJ1-5; D is uncertain. The CDR3 length is 13 residues. CDR1 is SEHNR, CDR2 FQNEAQ, per germline (reference sequence). V shed 5 bases and J shed 3 bases, with 8 bases lying between them. CDR3 in amino acids: CASSPTDNQPQHF. The CDR3 nucleotides are TGTGCCAGCAGCCCGACTGACAATCAGCCCCAGCATTTT.

This chain uses TRBV18 with TRBJ1-1, with D perhaps TRBD1 (5 bases). Germline V gene data show CDR1 as KGHSH and CDR2 as LQKENI. V lost 4 bases, J lost 2 bases, and 11 bases lay in between. The length of the CDR3 is 14 residues. The CDR3 loop is CASSLQGSNTEAFF. DNA of the CDR3: TGTGCCAGCTCACTCCAGGGATCCAACACTGAAGCTTTCTTT.

V usage is TRBV4-1 and J usage is TRBJ2-3; 10 positions match TRBD2. The CDR3 extends over 16 amino acids. In germline, CDR1 is MGHRA, CDR2 YSYEKL. J lost 5 bases, V lost 5 bases, and 10 bases had no gene match. The CDR3 protein is CASSVKAGGRRDTQYF. DNA of the CDR3: TGCGCCAGCAGCGTTAAAGCGGGGGGGCGTAGAGATACGCAGTATTTT.

The genes are TRBV23-1 and TRBJ1-1, with 8 bases fitting TRBD1. TRBV23-1 is known as an ORF, though its function is uncertain. The CDR3 spans 14 residues. Trimming at V came to 2 bases and at J to 6 bases, leaving 5 bases not matched to a gene. The CDR3 sequence is CASSQTGGTAEAFF. CDR3 nucleotides: TGCGCCAGCAGTCAAACAGGGGGAACGGCTGAAGCTTTCTTT.

The genes are TRBV5-1 and TRBJ1-1; TRBD1 aligns across 8 bases. The CDR3 consists of 16 residues. Germline CDR1 SGHRS, CDR2 YFSETQ. The J segment lost 8 bases and the V segment lost 0 bases, leaving 12 bases of the junction unmatched. For the CDR3, the DNA is TGCGCCAGCAGCTTGGCGGGCGGGGACAGGCGTAGAGAAGCTTTCTTT. Translation gives CASSLAGGDRRREAFF.

The J gene is TRBJ1-5, the V gene TRBV7-7; D not certain. The CDR3 runs to 13 residues. Trimming pared 1 base from V and 5 bases from J, leaving 6 bases between. Germline V lookup: CDR1 SSHAT, CDR2 FNYEAQ (reference sequence). The CDR3 coding sequence is TGTGCCAGCAGCTTAGGGCGGGATCAGCCCCAGCATTTT. It is translated as CASSLGRDQPQHF.

This clone was counted a single time. This rearrangement joins TRBV7-8 to TRBJ2-2; TRBD2 matches at 7 bases. The CDR3 contains 14 residues. Germline loops: CDR1 SGHVS, CDR2 FQNEAQ. Losses at the gene ends were 6 bases for V and 6 bases for J; bases not matched to a gene: 7. CDR3 nucleotide sequence: TGTGCCAGCAGGCCCCGGGGGGTGGCCGGGGAGCTGTTTTTT. Encoded protein: CASRPRGVAGELFF.

J is TRBJ1-5 and V is TRBV2; 9 nucleotides line up with TRBD1. This CDR3 is 14 amino acids long. After removal of 6 bases from V and 2 bases from J, the junction contained 2 bases not matched to a gene. In germline, CDR1 is SNHLY, CDR2 FYNNEI. CDR3 bases: TGTGCCAGCAGGGGACAGGGCGGCAATCAGCCCCAGCATTTT. It encodes CASRGQGGNQPQHF.

The rearrangement joins TRBV4-3 to TRBJ1-4, with 8 bases lining up with TRBD1. Germline loops: CDR1 LGHNA, CDR2 YSLEER. Losses at the gene ends were 3 bases for V and 5 bases for J; bases not matched to a gene: 8. The CDR3 sequence is 16 residues long. CDR3 sequence: CASSHGGQGVNEKLFF. The CDR3 DNA reads TGCGCCAGCAGCCACGGTGGACAGGGCGTGAATGAAAAACTGTTTTTT.

The V call is TRBV12-5, the J call TRBJ1-1, with D hard to call. CDR3 length equals 14 residues. CDR1 and CDR2 from the germline V gene are LGHNT and FRNRAP. Trimming cost V 4 bases and J 1 base, with 10 bases left between them. CDR3 sequence reads: CASGYSRRNTEAFF. The CDR3, as DNA: TGTGCTAGTGGTTATAGTAGAAGGAACACTGAAGCTTTCTTT.

This chain links TRBV25-1 with TRBJ1-1, with a tentative D call TRBD1 (6 bases). CDR3 size: 15 residues. Germline lookup yields CDR1 MGHDK and CDR2 SYGVNS. Trimming pared 4 bases from V and 1 base from J, leaving 13 bases between. CDR3 region: CASSGDRFSNTEAFF. CDR3 coding DNA: TGTGCCAGCAGTGGAGACAGGTTTTCGAACACTGAAGCTTTCTTT. The whole variable domain, remainder taken from reference TRBV25-1 and TRBJ1-1, is EADIYQTPRYLVIGTGKKITLECSQTMGHDKMYWYQQDPGMELHLIHYSYGVNSTEKGDLSSESTVSRIRTEHFPLTLESARPSHTSQYLCASSGDRFSNTEAFFGQGTRLTVV.

The J gene is TRBJ1-4, the V gene TRBV6-5; 8 nucleotides match TRBD1. Germline CDR1 is MNHEY and CDR2 is SVGAGI. There are 15 residues in the CDR3. V was pared by 6 bases and J by 5 bases, with 8 bases of the junction left unmatched. The CDR3 reads CASRAQGARNEKLFF. The CDR3 DNA sequence: TGTGCCAGCAGAGCCCAGGGGGCGAGGAATGAAAAACTGTTTTTT.